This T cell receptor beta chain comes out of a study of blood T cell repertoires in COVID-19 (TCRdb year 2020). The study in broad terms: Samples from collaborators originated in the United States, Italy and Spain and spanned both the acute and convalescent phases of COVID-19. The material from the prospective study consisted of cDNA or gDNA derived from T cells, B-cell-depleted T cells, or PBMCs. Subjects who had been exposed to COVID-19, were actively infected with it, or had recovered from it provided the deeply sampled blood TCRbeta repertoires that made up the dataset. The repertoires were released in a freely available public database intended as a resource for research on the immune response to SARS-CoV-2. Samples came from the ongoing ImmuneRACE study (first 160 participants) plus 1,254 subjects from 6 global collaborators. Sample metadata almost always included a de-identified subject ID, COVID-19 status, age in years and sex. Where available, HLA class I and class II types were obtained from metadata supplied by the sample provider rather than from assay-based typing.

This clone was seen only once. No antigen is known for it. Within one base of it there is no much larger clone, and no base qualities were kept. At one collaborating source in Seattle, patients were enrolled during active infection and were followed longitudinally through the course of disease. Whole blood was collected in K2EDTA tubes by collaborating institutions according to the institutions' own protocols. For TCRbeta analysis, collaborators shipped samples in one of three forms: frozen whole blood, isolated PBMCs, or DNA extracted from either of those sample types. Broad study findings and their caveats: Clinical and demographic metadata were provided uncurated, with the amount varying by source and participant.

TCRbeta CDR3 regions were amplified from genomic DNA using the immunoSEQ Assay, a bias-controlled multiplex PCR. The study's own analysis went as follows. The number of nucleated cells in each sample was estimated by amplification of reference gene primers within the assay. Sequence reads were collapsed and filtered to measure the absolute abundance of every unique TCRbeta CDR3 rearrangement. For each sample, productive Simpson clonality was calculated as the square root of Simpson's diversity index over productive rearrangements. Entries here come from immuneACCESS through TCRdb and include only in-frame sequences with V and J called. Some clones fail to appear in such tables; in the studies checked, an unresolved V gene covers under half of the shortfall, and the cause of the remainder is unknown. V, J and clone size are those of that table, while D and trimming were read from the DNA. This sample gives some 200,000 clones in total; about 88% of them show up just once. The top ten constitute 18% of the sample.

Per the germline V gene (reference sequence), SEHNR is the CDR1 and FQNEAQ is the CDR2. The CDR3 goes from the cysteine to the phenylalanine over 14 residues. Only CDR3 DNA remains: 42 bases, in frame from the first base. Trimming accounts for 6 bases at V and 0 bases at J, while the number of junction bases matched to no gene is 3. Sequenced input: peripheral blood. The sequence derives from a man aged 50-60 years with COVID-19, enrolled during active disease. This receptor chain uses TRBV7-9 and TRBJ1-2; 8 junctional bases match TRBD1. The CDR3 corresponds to CASRTQGANYGYTF. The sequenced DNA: TGTGCCAGCAGGACACAGGGGGCTAACTATGGCTACACCTTC.